This TCR beta chain was documented in a study of cytomegalovirus exposure and HLA in healthy donors (TCRdb year 2017). Regarding the study in general: In an earlier analysis of some 550 of the donors, around 300 Gb of sequence data and about 110 million unique TCR beta sequences from 150 million to 200 million T cells were reported. An early release covering roughly 600 HLA-typed donors comprised about 310 gigabases of sequencing data and some 79 million unique TCR sequences. In a later genetic analysis, genome-wide SNP genotypes for about three fifths of the 666 donors were used, and that subset was treated as a discovery cohort. Besides the first cohort of around 700 subjects, a separate validation cohort made up of 90 to 150 different subjects was used. Every discovery cohort repertoire had been produced on one sequencing platform. The genetic ancestry cluster associated with self-reported Caucasian donors included roughly four fifths of the approximately 430 genotyped donors. To predict cytomegalovirus infection status, the study brought together high-throughput TCR immunosequencing, statistical association of individual TCRs with disease status, and machine learning. Five DR-DQ haplotypes were handled as single units for association and clustering, since linkage in the cohort was strong. The T cell repertoires of several hundred subjects were profiled by immunosequencing and related to cytomegalovirus serostatus. In a later analysis, previously published TCR beta repertoires from some 640 donors were re-analyzed and high-resolution HLA genotyping was added so that TCR occurrence patterns could be studied. The study aimed to test whether cataloging public T cell receptors could reveal signatures of past pathogen exposure. Among 398 genotyped donors of the cohort, an average of about 240,000 unique TCR beta nucleotide sequences were sequenced per donor, roughly 20% of them non-productive. The number of typed donors differed by locus: about 620-640 for A, B, C, DRB1 and DQB1; approximately 520 for DQA1; roughly 600 for DPA1; and about 450 for DPB1. In an earlier analysis of 550 to 700 of the donors, high-throughput TCR beta sequencing was used to judge whether each TCR beta V gene segment behaved as functional or pseudogenic. Class I and class II HLA loci were covered by the typing at four-digit resolution. Donor age, sex, ethnicity and CMV serostatus were compiled alongside the repertoire data. The later analysis used no new phenotypic data to find candidate immune exposures, relying instead on TCR beta sequences and their occurrence across donors. The full study reports these points: A later analysis found that HLA-associated TCR beta chains were more clonally expanded and had lower generation probabilities than equally common non-associated chains. Immune exposure information for the cohort was limited to CMV serostatus. A later analysis associated around 16,000 TCR beta sequences with specific HLA alleles at a false discovery rate of 0.05. Because HLA typing was missing for some donors at each locus, association tests included only the typed subset. Assigning TCR associations to individual alleles was difficult when HLA alleles, especially DR and DQ, strongly co-occurred. A later genetic analysis associated a missense DCLRE1C variant with V-gene and J-gene trimming of TCR beta chains, and an independent cohort replicated the association. The authors suggested that the approach could potentially be generalized to other disease states and immunological phenotypes. Sequencing depth was assumed to be roughly uniform across donors in the presence/absence analyses, though that assumption may not hold. Most TCR sequences were seen in very few donors, while some public TCRs were found in many individuals. Cytomegalovirus status was reported to be diagnosed by the classifier with high specificity and sensitivity in both the original and validation cohorts. According to a later analysis, most CMV-associated TCR beta chains appeared to be HLA-restricted, and the HLA associations seemed to be driven largely by CMV exposure. Several of the top co-occurrence clusters appeared to be linked to parvovirus B19, influenza, CMV and Epstein-Barr virus, according to a later analysis. The study listed 150 to 200 TCR beta chains as associated with cytomegalovirus. Because counts were too low, 15 to 20 rarely observed V segments, including chromosome 9 orphons, were excluded from the earlier analysis of some 540 of the donors. A later analysis found that TCR association rates varied across HLA loci, with DRB1 alleles showing the most associated TCRs and HLA-C alleles the fewest. A group of highly shared sequence variants was considered likely to be a technical artifact of the sequencing pipeline. Broadly in line with IMGT annotations, most TCR beta V segments showed up in productive rearrangements about 87% or about 30% of the time in an earlier analysis of about 500 of the donors. Correlated functional status among segregating V segments might reflect linkage disequilibrium, but an unknown experimental factor could not be ruled out. This cohort had only TCR beta chains sequenced, and the lack of alpha or paired-chain data limited which features could be detected. In vitro tests confirmed that a few of the cytomegalovirus-associated TCR beta chains recognize cytomegalovirus antigens. Some IMGT-functional V segments, including TRBV6-2 and TRBV6-3, could not be told apart with the 87-base-pair reads, so those segments were excluded. In a later genetic analysis, fewer N-insertions in productive TCRs were reported among donors in an Asian-associated ancestry cluster than the 666-donor mean. A further reported finding was that TCR beta sequences accurately predicted the HLA-A and HLA-B alleles for most subjects in the first cohort.

Library preparation employed the immunoSEQ multiplex PCR assay. For the multiplex PCR, a mixture combining 60 forward primers for TCR Vbeta segments and 13 reverse primers for TCR Jbeta segments was used. Amplification of the CDR3 region of rearranged TCR beta genes was performed with a multiplex PCR assay on genomic DNA. The amplified TCR beta libraries were sequenced on the Illumina HiSeq System as 87-base-pair reads. The study's own analysis went as follows. In a later analysis, tens of millions of unique TCR beta chains were counted across the approximately 640 repertoires, and about 9.9 million of these chains were shared by at least two donors. To remove PCR and sequencing errors, raw reads were error-corrected and collapsed into unique sequences using a nearest-neighbor algorithm that merged closely related sequences. To assign V, D and J gene segments, CDR3 sequences were aligned to IMGT reference sequences. For a sequence to be retained, a match of at least six nucleotides was required to both a V gene segment and a J gene segment. Rearrangements were called productive when the CDR3 lacked stop codons and stayed in frame with V and J; all others were non-productive. Following IMGT convention, CDR3 was defined as the stretch from the second conserved V-encoded cysteine up to the conserved J-encoded phenylalanine. The earlier analysis of a few hundred of the donors excluded sequences that lacked an unambiguous match to a single V gene segment. In an earlier analysis of 587 of the donors, V segments were called functional above 56.7% productive rearrangements and were called segregating when the between-donor standard deviation exceeded 5%. A statistical classification framework was developed to diagnose cytomegalovirus status using the catalog of TCR beta chain sequences. In a later analysis, V and J genes were assigned by comparing TCR nucleotide sequences against IMGT/GENE-DB human TR gene sequences. In a later analysis, CDR3 sequences and most-parsimonious VDJ recombination scenarios were assigned using the TCRdist pipeline. In a later analysis, every TCR beta chain was defined by the combination of its CDR3 amino acid sequence and its V-gene family, and reads without a unique V-gene family were dropped. In a later analysis, 500 to 700 highly shared, low-generation-probability nucleotide sequences were removed to address suspected cross-contamination and a sequencing artifact. In a later analysis, a clonal expansion index was calculated for each public chain from normalized within-repertoire ranks of inferred template counts. In a later analysis, generation probabilities were computed using a VDJ recombination model fitted to out-of-frame rearrangements, and the results were checked against IGoR. In a later analysis, hypergeometric tests were used to score TCR-TCR, TCR-HLA and TCR-CMV co-occurrence, with a repertoire-size bias correction applied to TCR pairs. A later analysis estimated false discovery rates by permuting HLA or CMV assignments 20 times. In a later analysis, co-occurring TCRs were grouped using DBSCAN, with TCRdist sequence similarity added in when clustering inside HLA-allele-positive subsets. Co-occurrence clustering excluded repertoires with fewer than 30,000 or more than 120,000 public chains, plus five with anomalous nucleotide sharing. TCRdb stores this immuneACCESS table with in-frame sequences only. Part of the clones is absent; in the studies checked, under half of the shortfall reflects unresolved V genes, and no reason is known for the rest. Clone size and V and J calls were adopted from that table, with D and trimming inferred from the DNA. Here the sample has fewer than 80,000 clones; less than 75% occur a single time. The top ten clonotypes cover about 23% of the sample.

The cohort comprised fewer than 700 healthy bone marrow donors. At the time of sampling, every cohort member was nominally healthy, though immune exposures that went unrecorded were likely present. The donor tested CMV seropositive and was one of the 289 seropositive cohort members. A peripheral blood sample was provided by each donor, and peripheral blood mononuclear cells were used for TCR beta sequencing. Genomic DNA extraction from the blood cell samples was performed with the Qiagen DNeasy Blood Extraction Kit. This clone was detected only once. Its antigen remains unidentified. No per-base quality is available; no much larger clone lies one base away. Deletion took 5 bases off V and 5 bases off J, with a span of 19 bases between the germline ends. Including the terminal cysteine and phenylalanine, the CDR3 comprises 15 residues. Just CDR3 DNA is preserved here, 45 bases in frame from base 1. Taken from the germline V gene, the CDR1 and CDR2 loops are MNHEY and SVGAGI.

This receptor was taken from a man aged 50-59 years in good health and CMV-seropositive. The sequence joins TRBV6-5 to TRBJ2-7; a tentative D match to TRBD2 spans 7 bases. The sequencing input was PBMCs. The CDR3 region reads CASSGGGRVTNEQYF. The DNA sequence reads TGTGCCAGCAGTGGGGGGGGCAGGGTTACAAACGAGCAGTACTTC.